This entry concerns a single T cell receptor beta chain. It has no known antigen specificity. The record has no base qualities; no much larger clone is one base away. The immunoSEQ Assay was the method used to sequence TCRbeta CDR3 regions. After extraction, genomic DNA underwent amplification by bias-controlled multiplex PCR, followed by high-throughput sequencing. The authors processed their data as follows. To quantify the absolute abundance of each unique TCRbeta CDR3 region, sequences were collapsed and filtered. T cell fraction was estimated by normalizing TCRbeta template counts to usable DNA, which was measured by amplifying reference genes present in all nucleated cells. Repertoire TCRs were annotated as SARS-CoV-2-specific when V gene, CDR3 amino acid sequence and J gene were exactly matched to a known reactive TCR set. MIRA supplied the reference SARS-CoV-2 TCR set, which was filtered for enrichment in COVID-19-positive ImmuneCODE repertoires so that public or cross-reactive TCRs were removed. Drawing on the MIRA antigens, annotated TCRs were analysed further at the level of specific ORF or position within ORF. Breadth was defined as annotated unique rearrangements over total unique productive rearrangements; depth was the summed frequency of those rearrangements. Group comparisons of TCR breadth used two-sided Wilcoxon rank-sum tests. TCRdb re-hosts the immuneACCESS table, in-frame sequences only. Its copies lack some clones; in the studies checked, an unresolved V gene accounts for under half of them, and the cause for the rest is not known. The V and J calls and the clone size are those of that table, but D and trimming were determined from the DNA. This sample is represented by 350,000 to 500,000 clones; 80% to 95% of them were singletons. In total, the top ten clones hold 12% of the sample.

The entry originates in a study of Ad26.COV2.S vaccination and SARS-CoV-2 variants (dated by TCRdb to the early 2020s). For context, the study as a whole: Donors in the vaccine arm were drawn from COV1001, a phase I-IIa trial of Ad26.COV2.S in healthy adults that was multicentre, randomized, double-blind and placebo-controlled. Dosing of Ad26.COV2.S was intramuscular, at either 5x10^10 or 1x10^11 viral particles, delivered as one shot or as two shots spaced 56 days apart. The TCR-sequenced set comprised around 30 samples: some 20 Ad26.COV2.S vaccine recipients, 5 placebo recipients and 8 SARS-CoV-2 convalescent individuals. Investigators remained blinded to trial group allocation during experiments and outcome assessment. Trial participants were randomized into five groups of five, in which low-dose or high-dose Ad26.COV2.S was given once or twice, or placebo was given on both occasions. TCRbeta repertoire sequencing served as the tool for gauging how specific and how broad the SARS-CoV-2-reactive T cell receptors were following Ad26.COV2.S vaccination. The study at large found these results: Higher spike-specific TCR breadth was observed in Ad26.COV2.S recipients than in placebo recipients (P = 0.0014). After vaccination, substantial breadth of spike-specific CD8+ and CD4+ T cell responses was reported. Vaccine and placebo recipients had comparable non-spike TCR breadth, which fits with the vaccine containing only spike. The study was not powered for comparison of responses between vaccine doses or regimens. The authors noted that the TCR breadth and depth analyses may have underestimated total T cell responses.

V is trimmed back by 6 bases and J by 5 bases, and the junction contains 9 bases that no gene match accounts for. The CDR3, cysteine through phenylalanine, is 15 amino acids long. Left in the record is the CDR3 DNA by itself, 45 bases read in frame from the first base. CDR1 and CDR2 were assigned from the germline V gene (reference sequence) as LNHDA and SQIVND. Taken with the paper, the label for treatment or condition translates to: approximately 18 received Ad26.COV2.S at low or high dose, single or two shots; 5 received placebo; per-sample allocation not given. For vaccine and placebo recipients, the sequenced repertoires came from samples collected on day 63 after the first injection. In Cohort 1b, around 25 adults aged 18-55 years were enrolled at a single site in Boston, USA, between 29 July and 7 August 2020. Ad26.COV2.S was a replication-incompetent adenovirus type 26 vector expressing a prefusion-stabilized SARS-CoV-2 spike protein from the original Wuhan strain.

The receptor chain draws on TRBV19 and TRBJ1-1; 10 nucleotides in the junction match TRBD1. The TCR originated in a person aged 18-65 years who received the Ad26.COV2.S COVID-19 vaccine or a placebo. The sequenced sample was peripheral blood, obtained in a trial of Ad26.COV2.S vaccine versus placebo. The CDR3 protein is CASSTKGQGRTEAFF. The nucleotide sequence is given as TGTGCCAGTAGCACTAAGGGACAGGGGCGGACTGAAGCTTTCTTT.